This T cell receptor beta chain is drawn from a study of shared clonotypes between healthy human individuals. Study results and caveats: Approximately 5.1% was the fraction of naive CD4 clonotypes found shared across a few donors. Rarefaction showed sorted-subset sequencing was incomplete despite large depth.

Germline CDR1 and CDR2: MDHEN and SYDVKM. The CDR3 has 16 residues. Trimming took 7 bases from V and 0 from J; bases not matched to a gene: 8. In regard to this clone: As yet, its antigen is unknown.

Sequenced by immunoSEQ multiplex PCR; TCRdb stores in-frame clones only, minus some. The top ten hold around 0.13% of the sample, which has some 2,100,000 clones, 90% to 96% seen once. CD4+ cells underwent separation, giving CD45RA+ naive and CD45RA-negative memory subsets. The TCR originated in a man in his late teens or twenties in good health. Sequences were obtained from naive CD4+ T cells sorted from blood. As for subset: CD45RA+ positively selected. V and J are TRBV28 and TRBJ1-1; 10 nucleotides match TRBD1. The CDR3 DNA reads TGTGCCAGCACAACCGGGACAGGGGATATGAACACTGAAGCTTTCTTT. Amino acid sequence: CASTTGTGDMNTEAFF.